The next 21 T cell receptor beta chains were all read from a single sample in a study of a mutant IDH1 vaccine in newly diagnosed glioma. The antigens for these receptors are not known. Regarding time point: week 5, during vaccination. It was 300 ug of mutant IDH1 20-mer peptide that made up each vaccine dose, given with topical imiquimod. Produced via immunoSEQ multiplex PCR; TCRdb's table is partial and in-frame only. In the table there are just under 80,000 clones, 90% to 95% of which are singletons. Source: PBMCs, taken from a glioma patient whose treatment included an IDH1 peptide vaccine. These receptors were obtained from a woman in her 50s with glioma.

CDR3 loop: CAISGDRGINEQYF. DNA of the CDR3: TGTGCCATCAGTGGCGACAGGGGAATCAACGAGCAGTACTTC. This chain joins TRBV10-3 and TRBJ2-7, with 8 bases matching TRBD1. J lost 5 bases, V lost 4 bases, and 7 bases had no gene match. Germline V gives CDR1 ENHRY, CDR2 SYGVKD. The CDR3 has 14 residues.

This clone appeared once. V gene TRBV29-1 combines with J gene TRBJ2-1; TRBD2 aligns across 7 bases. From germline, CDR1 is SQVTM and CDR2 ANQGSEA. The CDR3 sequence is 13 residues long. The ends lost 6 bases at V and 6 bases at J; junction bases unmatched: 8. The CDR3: CSVAGGRGNEQFF. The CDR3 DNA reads TGCAGCGTCGCCGGGGGGAGGGGCAATGAGCAGTTCTTC.

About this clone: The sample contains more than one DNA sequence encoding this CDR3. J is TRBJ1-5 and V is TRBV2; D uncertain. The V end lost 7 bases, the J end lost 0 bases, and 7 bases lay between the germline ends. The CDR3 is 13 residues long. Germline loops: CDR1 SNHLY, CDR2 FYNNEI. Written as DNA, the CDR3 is TGTGCCAGCAAAGGAAATAGCAATCAGCCCCAGCATTTT. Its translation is CASKGNSNQPQHF.

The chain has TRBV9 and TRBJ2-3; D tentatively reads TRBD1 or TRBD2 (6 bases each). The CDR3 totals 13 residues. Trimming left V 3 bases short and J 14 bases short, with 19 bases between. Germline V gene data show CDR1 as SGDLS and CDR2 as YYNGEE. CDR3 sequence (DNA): TGTGCCAGCAGCGAAGGGGGGACCAGCCAACTGTATTTT. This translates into CASSEGGTSQLYF.

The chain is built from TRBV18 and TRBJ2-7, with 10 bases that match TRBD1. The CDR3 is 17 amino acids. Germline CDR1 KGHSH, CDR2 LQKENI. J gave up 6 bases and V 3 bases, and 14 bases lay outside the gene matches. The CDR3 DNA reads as TGTGCCAGCTCACCTTTGGCCGCCGGGACAGGGGCCCCCGAGCAGTACTTC. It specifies CASSPLAAGTGAPEQYF. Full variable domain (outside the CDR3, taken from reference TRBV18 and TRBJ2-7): NAGVMQNPRHLVRRRGQEARLRCSPMKGHSHVYWYRQLPEEGLKFMVYLQKENIIDESGMPKERFSAEFPKEGPSILRIQQVVRGDSAAYFCASSPLAAGTGAPEQYFGPGTRLTVT.

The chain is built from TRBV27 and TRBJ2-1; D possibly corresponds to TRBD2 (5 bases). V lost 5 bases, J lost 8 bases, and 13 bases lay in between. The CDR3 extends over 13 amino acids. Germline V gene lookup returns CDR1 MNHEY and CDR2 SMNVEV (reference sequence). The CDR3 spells CASSTLTRDEQFF. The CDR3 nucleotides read TGTGCCAGCAGTACCCTTACTAGAGATGAGCAGTTCTTC.

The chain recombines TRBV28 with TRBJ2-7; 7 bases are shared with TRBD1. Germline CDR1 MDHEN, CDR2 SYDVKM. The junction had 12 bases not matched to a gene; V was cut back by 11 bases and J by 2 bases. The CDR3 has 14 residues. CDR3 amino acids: CAGSPRGKAYEQYF. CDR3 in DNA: TGTGCCGGTTCCCCCAGGGGGAAGGCCTACGAGCAGTACTTC.

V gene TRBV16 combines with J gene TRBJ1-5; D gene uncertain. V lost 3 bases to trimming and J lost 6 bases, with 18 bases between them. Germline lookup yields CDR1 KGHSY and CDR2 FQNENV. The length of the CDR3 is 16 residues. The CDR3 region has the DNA TGTGCCAGCAGCCAGAGGTCACAAACTTCTTCTCAGCCCCAGCATTTT. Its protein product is CASSQRSQTSSQPQHF. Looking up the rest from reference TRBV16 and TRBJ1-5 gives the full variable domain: GEEVAQTPKHLVRGEGQKAKLYCAPIKGHSYVFWYQQVLKNEFKFLISFQNENVFDETGMPKERFSAKCLPNSPCSLEIQATKLEDSAVYFCASSQRSQTSSQPQHFGDGTRLSIL.

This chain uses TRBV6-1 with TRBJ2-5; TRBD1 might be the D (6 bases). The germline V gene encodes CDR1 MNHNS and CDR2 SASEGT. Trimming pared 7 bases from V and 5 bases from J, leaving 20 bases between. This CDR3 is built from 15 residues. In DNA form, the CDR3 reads TGTGCCAGCATACCCAGGGGCGTTCCGGGGGAGACCCAGTACTTC. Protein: CASIPRGVPGETQYF.

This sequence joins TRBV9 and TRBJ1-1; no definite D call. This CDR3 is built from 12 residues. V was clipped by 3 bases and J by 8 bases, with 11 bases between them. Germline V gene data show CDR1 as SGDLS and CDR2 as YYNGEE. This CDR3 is CASSGAVSEAFF. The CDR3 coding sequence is TGTGCCAGCAGCGGGGCAGTCTCGGAAGCTTTCTTT.

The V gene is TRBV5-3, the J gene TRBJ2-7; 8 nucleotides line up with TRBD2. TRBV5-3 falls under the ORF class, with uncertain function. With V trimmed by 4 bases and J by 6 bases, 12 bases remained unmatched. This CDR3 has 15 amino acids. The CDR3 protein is CARSGDSGGRTEQYF. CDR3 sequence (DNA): TGTGCCAGAAGCGGGGACTCGGGCGGGAGGACCGAGCAGTACTTC.

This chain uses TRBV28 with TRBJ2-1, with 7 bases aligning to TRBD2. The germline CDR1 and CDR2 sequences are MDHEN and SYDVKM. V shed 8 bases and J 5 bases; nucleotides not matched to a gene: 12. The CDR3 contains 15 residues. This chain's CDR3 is CASGTMTSLNNEQFF. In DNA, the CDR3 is TGTGCCAGCGGCACAATGACTAGCCTGAACAATGAGCAGTTCTTC.

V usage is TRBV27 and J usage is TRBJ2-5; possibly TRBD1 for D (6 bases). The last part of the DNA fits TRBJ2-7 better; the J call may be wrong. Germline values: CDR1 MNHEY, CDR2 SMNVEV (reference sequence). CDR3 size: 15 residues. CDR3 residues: CASSPYRDNGYEQYF. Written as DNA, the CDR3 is TGTGCCAGCAGTCCCTACCGGGACAATGGCTACGAGCAGTACTTC.

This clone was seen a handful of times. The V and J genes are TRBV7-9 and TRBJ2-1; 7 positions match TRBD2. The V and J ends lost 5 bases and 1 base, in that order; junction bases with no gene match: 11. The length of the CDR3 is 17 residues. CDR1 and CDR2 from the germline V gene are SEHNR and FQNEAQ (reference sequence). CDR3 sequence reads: CASSLGLSGSSYNEQFF. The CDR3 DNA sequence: TGTGCCAGCAGCCTTGGACTTAGCGGGTCTTCCTACAATGAGCAGTTCTTC.

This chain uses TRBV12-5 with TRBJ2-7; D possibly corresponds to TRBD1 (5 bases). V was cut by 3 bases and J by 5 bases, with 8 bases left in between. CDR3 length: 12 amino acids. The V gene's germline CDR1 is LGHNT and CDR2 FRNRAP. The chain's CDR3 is CASGFPRDEQYF. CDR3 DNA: TGTGCTAGTGGTTTCCCCAGGGACGAGCAGTACTTC. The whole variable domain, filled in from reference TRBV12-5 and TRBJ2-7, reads DARVTQTPRHKVTEMGQEVTMRCQPILGHNTVFWYRQTMMQGLELLAYFRNRAPLDDSGMPKDRFSAEMPDATLATLKIQPSEPRDSAVYFCASGFPRDEQYFGPGTRLTVT.

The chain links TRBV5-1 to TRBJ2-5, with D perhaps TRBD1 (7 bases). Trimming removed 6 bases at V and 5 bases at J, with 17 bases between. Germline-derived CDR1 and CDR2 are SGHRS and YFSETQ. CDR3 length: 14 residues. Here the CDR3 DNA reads TGCGCCAGCACCTCAGGGGGGACGGGGGAGACCCAGTACTTC. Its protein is CASTSGGTGETQYF.

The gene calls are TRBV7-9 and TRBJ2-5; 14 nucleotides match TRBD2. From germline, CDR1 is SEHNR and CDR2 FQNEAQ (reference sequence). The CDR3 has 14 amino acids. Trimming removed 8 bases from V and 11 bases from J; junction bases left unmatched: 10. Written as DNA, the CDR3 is TGTGCCAGCGCCTCGGGACTAGCGGGAGAAGAGCAGTACTTC. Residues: CASASGLAGEEQYF.

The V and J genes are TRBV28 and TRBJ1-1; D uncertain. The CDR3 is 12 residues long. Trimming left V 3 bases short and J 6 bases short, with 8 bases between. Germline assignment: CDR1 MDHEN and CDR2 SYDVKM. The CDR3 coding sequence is TGTGCCAGCAGTTTCTTGAGGGCTGAAGCTTTCTTT. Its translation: CASSFLRAEAFF. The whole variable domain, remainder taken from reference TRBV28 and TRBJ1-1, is DVKVTQSSRYLVKRTGEKVFLECVQDMDHENMFWYRQDPGLGLRLIYFSYDVKMKEKGDIPEGYSVSREKKERFSLILESASTNQTSMYLCASSFLRAEAFFGQGTRLTVV.

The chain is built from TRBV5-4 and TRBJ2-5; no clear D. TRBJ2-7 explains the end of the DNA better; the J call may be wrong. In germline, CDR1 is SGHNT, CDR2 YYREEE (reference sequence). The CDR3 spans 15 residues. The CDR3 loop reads CASSLGPLSTYEQYF. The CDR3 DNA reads TGTGCCAGCAGCTTGGGGCCACTTAGTACCTACGAGCAGTACTTC.

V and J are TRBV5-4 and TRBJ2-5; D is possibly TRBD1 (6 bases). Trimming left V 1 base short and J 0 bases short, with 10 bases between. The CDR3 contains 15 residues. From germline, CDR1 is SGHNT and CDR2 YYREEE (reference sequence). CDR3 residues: CASSLRRGNQETQYF. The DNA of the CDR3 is TGTGCCAGCAGCTTGCGCAGGGGAAACCAAGAGACCCAGTACTTC.

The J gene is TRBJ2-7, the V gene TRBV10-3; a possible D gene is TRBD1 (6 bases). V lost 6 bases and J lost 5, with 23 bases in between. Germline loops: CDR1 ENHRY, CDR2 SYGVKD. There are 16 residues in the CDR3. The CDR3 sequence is CAIRNQQGLRRNEQYF. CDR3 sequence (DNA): TGTGCCATCAGGAACCAGCAGGGGCTAAGGAGGAACGAGCAGTACTTC.